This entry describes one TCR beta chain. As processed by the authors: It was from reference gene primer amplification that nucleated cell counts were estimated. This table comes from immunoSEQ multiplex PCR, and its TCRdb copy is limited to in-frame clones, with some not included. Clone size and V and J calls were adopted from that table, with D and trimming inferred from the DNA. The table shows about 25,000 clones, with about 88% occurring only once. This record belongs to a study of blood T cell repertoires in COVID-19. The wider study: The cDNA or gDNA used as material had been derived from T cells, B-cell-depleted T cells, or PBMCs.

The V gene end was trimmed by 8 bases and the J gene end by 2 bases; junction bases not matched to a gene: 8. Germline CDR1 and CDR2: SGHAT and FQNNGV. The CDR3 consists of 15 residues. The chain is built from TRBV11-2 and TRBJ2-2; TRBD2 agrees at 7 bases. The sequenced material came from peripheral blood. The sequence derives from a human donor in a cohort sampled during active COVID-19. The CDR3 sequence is CASGVGGTNTGELFF. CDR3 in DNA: TGTGCCAGCGGGGTCGGGGGGACCAACACCGGGGAGCTGTTTTTT.